The source of this T cell receptor beta chain is a study of blood T cell repertoires in COVID-19 (dated by TCRdb to about 2020). Regarding the research as a whole: Collaborator samples came from the United States, Italy and Spain and covered acute and convalescent phases of COVID-19. The material from the prospective study consisted of cDNA or gDNA derived from T cells, B-cell-depleted T cells, or PBMCs. Deeply sampled blood TCRbeta repertoires from subjects exposed to, actively infected with, or recovered from COVID-19 were included in the dataset. The repertoires were released in a freely available public database intended as a resource for research on the immune response to SARS-CoV-2. Samples came from the ongoing ImmuneRACE study (first 160 participants) plus 1,254 subjects from 6 global collaborators. The sample metadata nearly always contained a de-identified subject ID, COVID-19 status, age in years and sex. Where HLA class I and class II types were available, the types were taken from metadata supplied by the sample provider, not from assay-based typing. Results and caveats for the whole study, not just this receptor: The quantity of clinical and demographic metadata differed by source and by participant and was supplied without curation.

Each collaborating institution followed its own protocols to collect whole blood in K2EDTA tubes. For TCRbeta analysis, collaborator samples were shipped as frozen whole blood, as isolated PBMCs, or as DNA extracted from either sample type. Measured from the cysteine to the phenylalanine, the CDR3 is 14 residues long. Solely the CDR3 DNA is kept, with 42 bases framed from the first base. According to the germline V gene, CDR1 reads MDHEN and CDR2 reads SYDVKM. V is pared back by 6 bases and J by 6 bases, with 18 bases lying between the germline termini. This clone was seen only a few times. There is no known antigen for this receptor. No base quality information exists; no much larger clone differs at one position. TCRbeta CDR3 regions were amplified from genomic DNA using the immunoSEQ Assay, a bias-controlled multiplex PCR. Processing in the source paper ran as follows. The number of nucleated cells in each sample was estimated from the amplification of reference gene primers within the assay. Sequence reads were collapsed and filtered to measure the absolute abundance of every unique TCRbeta CDR3 rearrangement. For each sample, productive Simpson clonality was calculated as the square root of Simpson's diversity index across productive rearrangements. The clones in this table, taken by TCRdb from immuneACCESS, are in-frame only. Not every clone is retained; where verified, under half of the shortfall comes from an unresolved V gene, and the cause of the rest is unknown. Clonal size and the V and J genes are those of that table, whereas D and trimming came from the DNA. Here the sample has 65,000 or so clones; roughly 80% occur a single time. In total, the top ten clones hold roughly 0.83% of the sample.

This receptor chain uses TRBV28 and TRBJ2-7; perhaps TRBD1 is the D gene, with 6 bases matching. The sequenced sample was peripheral blood. The sequence was collected from a woman between 65 and 79 years old with acute or convalescent COVID-19. The CDR3: CASRLTRDNSEQYF. In nucleotide form, the sequence is TGTGCCAGCAGATTGACCCGGGACAATAGCGAGCAGTACTTC.